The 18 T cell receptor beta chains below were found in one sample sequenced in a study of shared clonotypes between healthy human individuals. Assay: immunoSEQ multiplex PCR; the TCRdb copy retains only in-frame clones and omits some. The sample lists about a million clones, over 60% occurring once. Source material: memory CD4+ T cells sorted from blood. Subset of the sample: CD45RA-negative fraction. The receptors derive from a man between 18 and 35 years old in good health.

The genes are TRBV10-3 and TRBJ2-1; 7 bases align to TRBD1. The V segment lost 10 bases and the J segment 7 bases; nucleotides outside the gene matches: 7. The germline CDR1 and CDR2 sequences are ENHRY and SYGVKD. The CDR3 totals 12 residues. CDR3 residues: CATGTVVNEQFF. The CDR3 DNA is TGTGCCACCGGGACAGTTGTGAATGAGCAGTTCTTC.

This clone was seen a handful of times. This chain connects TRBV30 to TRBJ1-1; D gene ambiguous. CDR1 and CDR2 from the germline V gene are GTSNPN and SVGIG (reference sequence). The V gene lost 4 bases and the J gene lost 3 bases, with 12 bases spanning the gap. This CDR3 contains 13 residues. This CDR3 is CAWTKRWDTEAFF. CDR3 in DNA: TGTGCCTGGACTAAAAGGTGGGACACTGAAGCTTTCTTT.

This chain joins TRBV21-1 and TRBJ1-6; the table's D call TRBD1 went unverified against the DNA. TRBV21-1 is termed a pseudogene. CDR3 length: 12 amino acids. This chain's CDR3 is CASSKRQGPLHF. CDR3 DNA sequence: TGTGCCAGCAGCAAAAGGCAGGGGCCCCTCCACTTT.

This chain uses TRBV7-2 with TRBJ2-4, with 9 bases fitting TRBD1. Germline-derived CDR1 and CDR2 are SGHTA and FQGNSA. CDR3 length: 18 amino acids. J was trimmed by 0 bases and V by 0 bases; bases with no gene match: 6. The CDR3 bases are TGTGCCAGCAGCTTAGCCGCAGGGACAGGGTTAGCCAAAAACATTCAGTACTTC. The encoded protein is CASSLAAGTGLAKNIQYF.

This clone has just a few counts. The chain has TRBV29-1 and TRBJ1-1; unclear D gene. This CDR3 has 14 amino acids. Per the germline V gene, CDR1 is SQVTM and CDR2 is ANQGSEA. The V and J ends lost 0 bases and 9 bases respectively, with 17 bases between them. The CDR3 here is CSVEEVSVGRKAFF. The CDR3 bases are TGCAGCGTTGAAGAAGTATCGGTTGGGCGAAAAGCTTTCTTT.

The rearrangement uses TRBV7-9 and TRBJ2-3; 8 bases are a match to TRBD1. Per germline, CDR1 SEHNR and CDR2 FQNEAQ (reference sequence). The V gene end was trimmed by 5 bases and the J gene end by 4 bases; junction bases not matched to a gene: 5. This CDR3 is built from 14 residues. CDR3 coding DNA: TGTGCCAGCAGCCGAACAGGGGGAGCAGATACGCAGTATTTT. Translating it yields CASSRTGGADTQYF.

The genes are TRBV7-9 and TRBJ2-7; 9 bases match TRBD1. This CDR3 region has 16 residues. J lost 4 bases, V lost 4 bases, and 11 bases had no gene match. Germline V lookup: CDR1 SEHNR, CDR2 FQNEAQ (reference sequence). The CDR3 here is CASSSVLTGGTYEQYF. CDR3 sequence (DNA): TGTGCCAGCAGCTCCGTTTTGACAGGGGGTACTTACGAGCAGTACTTC.

CDR3 residues: CASSPKRGLQETQYF. CDR3 in DNA: TGTGCCAGTAGTCCTAAGCGGGGGCTGCAAGAGACCCAGTACTTC. The V call is TRBV19, the J call TRBJ2-5; 8 bases match TRBD2. J gave up 2 bases and V 5 bases, and 7 bases lay outside the gene matches. The CDR3 extends over 15 amino acids. Germline V gives CDR1 LNHDA, CDR2 SQIVND (reference sequence).

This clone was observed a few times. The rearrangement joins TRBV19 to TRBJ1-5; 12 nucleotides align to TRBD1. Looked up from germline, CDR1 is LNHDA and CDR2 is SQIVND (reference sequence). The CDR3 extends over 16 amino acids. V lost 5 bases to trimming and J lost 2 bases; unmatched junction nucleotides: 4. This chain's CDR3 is CASSPGQGAGNQPQHF. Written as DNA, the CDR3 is TGTGCCAGTAGTCCGGGACAGGGGGCCGGCAATCAGCCCCAGCATTTT.

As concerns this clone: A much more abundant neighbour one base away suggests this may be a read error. The DNA for the CDR3 is TGTGCCAGCAGCTGGACAGAGGGCCACGAGCAGTACTTC. Its protein product is CASSWTEGHEQYF. The rearrangement uses TRBV7-2 and TRBJ2-7, with D possibly TRBD1 on 6 matching bases. Deletions cut 4 bases from V and 5 bases from J, with 12 bases between. Per germline, CDR1 SGHTA and CDR2 FQGNSA. The CDR3 is 13 amino acids.

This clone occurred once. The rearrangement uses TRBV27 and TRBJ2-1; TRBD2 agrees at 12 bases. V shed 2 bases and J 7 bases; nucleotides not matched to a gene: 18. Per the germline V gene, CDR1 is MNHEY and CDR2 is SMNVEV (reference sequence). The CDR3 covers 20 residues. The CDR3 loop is CASSLGRGRRTSGIKNEQFF. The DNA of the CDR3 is TGTGCCAGCAGTTTAGGGAGGGGGAGGCGGACTAGCGGGATAAAGAATGAGCAGTTCTTC.

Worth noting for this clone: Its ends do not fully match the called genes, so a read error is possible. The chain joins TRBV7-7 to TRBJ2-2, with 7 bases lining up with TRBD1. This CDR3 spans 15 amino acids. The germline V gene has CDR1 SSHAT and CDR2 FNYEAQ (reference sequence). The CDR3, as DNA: TGTGCTAGCAGCTTCGGACAGGCGAACACCGGGGAGCTGTTTTTT. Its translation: CASSFGQANTGELFF.

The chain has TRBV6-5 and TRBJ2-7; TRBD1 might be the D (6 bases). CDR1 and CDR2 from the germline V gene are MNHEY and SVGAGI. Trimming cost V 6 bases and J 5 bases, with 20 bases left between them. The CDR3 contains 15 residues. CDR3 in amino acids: CASRPDRTPAHEQYF. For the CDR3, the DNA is TGTGCCAGCAGACCCGACAGGACCCCAGCCCACGAGCAGTACTTC.

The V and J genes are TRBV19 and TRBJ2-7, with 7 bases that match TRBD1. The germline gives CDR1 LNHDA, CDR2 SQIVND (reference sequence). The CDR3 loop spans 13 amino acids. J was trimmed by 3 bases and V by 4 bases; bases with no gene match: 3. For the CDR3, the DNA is TGTGCCAGTAGTAAGTCAGGGGGCTACGAGCAGTACTTC. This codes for CASSKSGGYEQYF.

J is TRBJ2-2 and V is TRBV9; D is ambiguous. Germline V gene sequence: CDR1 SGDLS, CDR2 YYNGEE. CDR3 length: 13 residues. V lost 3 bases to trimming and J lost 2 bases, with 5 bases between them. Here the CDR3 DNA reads TGTGCCAGCAGCGCTGAAAACACCGGGGAGCTGTTTTTT. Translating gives CASSAENTGELFF.

This CDR3 is CASSSPGGYGYTF. CDR3 sequence (DNA): TGTGCCAGTAGTTCGCCGGGTGGCTATGGCTACACCTTC. The rearrangement joins TRBV19 to TRBJ1-2; D gene unclear. Germline-derived CDR1 and CDR2 are LNHDA and SQIVND (reference sequence). This CDR3 has 13 residues. V lost 5 bases and J lost 4, with 11 bases in between.

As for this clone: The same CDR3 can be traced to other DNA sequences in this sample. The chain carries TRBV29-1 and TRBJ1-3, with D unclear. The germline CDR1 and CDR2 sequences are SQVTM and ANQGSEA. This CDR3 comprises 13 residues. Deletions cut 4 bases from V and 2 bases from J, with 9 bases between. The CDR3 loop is CSVVAGTGNTIYF. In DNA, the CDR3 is TGCAGCGTTGTGGCGGGGACTGGAAACACCATATATTTT.

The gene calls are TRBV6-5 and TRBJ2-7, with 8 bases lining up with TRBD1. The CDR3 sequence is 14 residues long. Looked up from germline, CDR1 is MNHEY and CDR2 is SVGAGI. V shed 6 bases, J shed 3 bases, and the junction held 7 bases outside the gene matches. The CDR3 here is CASRLGQGHYEQYF. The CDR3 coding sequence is TGTGCCAGCAGACTTGGACAGGGTCACTACGAGCAGTACTTC.